The rows below give T cell receptor beta chains drawn from one sample of a study of T cell responses to AZD1222 COVID-19 vaccine. Measured with immunoSEQ multiplex PCR; TCRdb has only the in-frame clones, and not every one. The table lists around 89,000 clones, roughly 88% of them singletons, with about 20% in the top ten. This material consisted of peripheral blood, taken on day 0 of AZD1222 vaccination. Receptors originate from an adult in good health. CDR3s include the opening cysteine and the closing phenylalanine or tryptophan. A D gene is named only where the DNA matches it firmly. Clone size, where shown, is once, few, many, or a class for clones that have expanded.

cdr3_aa: CASSPAGMGYEKLFF
cdr3_nt: TGCGCCAGCAGTCCTGCGGGGATGGGATATGAAAAACTGTTTTTT
clone_size: .
v_call: TRBV4-3
j_call: TRBJ1-4
d_call: .

cdr3_aa: CSALGGIGPQHF
cdr3_nt: TGCAGCGCCCTGGGGGGGATCGGGCCCCAGCATTTT
clone_size: .
v_call: TRBV29-1
j_call: TRBJ1-5
d_call: .

cdr3_aa: CASSKLIWELFF
cdr3_nt: TGTGCCAGCAGTAAGCTTATCTGGGAGCTGTTTTTT
clone_size: .
v_call: TRBV6-5
j_call: TRBJ2-2
d_call: .

cdr3_aa: CAWSVGPGGVRAKNIQYF
cdr3_nt: TGTGCCTGGAGTGTGGGCCCAGGGGGTGTGAGAGCCAAAAACATTCAGTACTTC
clone_size: .
v_call: TRBV30
j_call: TRBJ2-4
d_call: TRBD1

cdr3_aa: CASSHRDSHTEAFF
cdr3_nt: TGTGCCAGCAGCCACAGGGATTCACACACTGAAGCTTTCTTT
clone_size: .
v_call: TRBV3-1/TRBV3-2
j_call: TRBJ1-1
d_call: .

cdr3_aa: CASSVVSGSHEQYF
cdr3_nt: TGTGCCAGCAGCGTAGTTTCAGGGTCCCACGAGCAGTACTTC
clone_size: .
v_call: TRBV9
j_call: TRBJ2-7
d_call: .

cdr3_aa: CASSLRDRGRLANVLTF
cdr3_nt: TGTGCCAGCAGCTTACGGGACAGGGGGCGATTGGCCAACGTCCTGACTTTC
clone_size: .
v_call: TRBV7-9
j_call: TRBJ2-6
d_call: TRBD1

cdr3_aa: CASSQQGDYEQYF
cdr3_nt: TGTGCCAGCAGCCAACAGGGGGACTACGAGCAGTACTTC
clone_size: .
v_call: TRBV3-1/TRBV3-2
j_call: TRBJ2-7
d_call: TRBD1

cdr3_aa: CASSFGTNTEAFF
cdr3_nt: TGCGCCAGCAGCTTTGGGACGAACACTGAAGCTTTCTTT
clone_size: .
v_call: TRBV5-1
j_call: TRBJ1-1
d_call: .

cdr3_aa: CASSSFGGTGGTYEQYF
cdr3_nt: TGTGCCAGCTCATCCTTTGGGGGGACAGGGGGCACCTACGAGCAGTACTTC
clone_size: .
v_call: TRBV18
j_call: TRBJ2-7
d_call: TRBD1

cdr3_aa: CASSVVSNTEAFF
cdr3_nt: TGTGCCAGCAGCGTAGTGTCGAACACTGAAGCTTTCTTT
clone_size: .
v_call: TRBV9
j_call: TRBJ1-1
d_call: .

cdr3_aa: CASSVRSNYGYTF
cdr3_nt: TGTGCCAGCAGCGTCAGATCCAACTATGGCTACACCTTC
clone_size: few
v_call: TRBV7-8
j_call: TRBJ1-2
d_call: .

cdr3_aa: CASSFRQGTEIGIQYF
cdr3_nt: TGTGCCAGCAGCTTCCGACAGGGGACGGAAATTGGCATTCAGTACTTC
clone_size: .
v_call: TRBV7-9
j_call: TRBJ2-4
d_call: TRBD1

cdr3_aa: CASSFQGNTEAFF
cdr3_nt: TGTGCCAGCAGCTTTCAAGGGAACACTGAAGCTTTCTTT
clone_size: .
v_call: TRBV7-2
j_call: TRBJ1-1
d_call: .

cdr3_aa: CASSVDRGLEQYF
cdr3_nt: TGTGCCAGCAGCGTGGACAGGGGGCTCGAGCAGTACTTC
clone_size: .
v_call: TRBV7-9
j_call: TRBJ2-7
d_call: TRBD1

cdr3_aa: CASSKDGNTIYF
cdr3_nt: TGTGCCAGCAGCAAGGACGGAAACACCATATATTTT
clone_size: .
v_call: TRBV7-9
j_call: TRBJ1-3
d_call: .

cdr3_aa: CASSSNSGANYGYTF
cdr3_nt: TGTGCCAGCAGTTCTAATTCAGGAGCTAACTATGGCTACACCTTC
clone_size: .
v_call: TRBV28
j_call: TRBJ1-2
d_call: .

cdr3_aa: CASSPPPPNTEAFF
cdr3_nt: TGTGCCAGCTCACCCCCCCCTCCGAACACTGAAGCTTTCTTT
clone_size: once
v_call: TRBV18
j_call: TRBJ1-1
d_call: .

cdr3_aa: CASSYQGSRHNEQFF
cdr3_nt: TGTGCCAGCAGTTACCAGGGATCGCGACACAATGAGCAGTTCTTC
clone_size: .
v_call: TRBV6-6
j_call: TRBJ2-1
d_call: .

cdr3_aa: CASSFRGLNAEAFF
cdr3_nt: TGCGCCAGCAGCTTTCGGGGGCTTAACGCTGAAGCTTTCTTT
clone_size: .
v_call: TRBV5-1
j_call: TRBJ1-1
d_call: .

cdr3_aa: CASSLLAGIRALHF
cdr3_nt: TGTGCCAGCAGTTTATTGGCCGGGATAAGGGCCCTCCACTTT
clone_size: .
v_call: TRBV28
j_call: TRBJ1-6
d_call: .